Detailed here is one T cell receptor beta chain. The antigen remains undetermined. This CDR3 spans 11 amino acids. The germline CDR1 and CDR2 sequences are SGHAT and FQNNGV. V was clipped by 5 bases and J by 9 bases, with 11 bases between them. The data derive from a study of early stage breast cancer tumors. Study information: The ER+/PR+/HER2- tumors included seven or eight ductal and a few lobular carcinomas. Study-level findings and limits: Tumors had around 2.3-fold higher T cell density than normal breast. Chain pairing and CD4, CD8 or FOXP3 expression were not captured. In about 85% of the 16 patients, blood comparison separated tumor from normal breast.

Profiled with immunoSEQ multiplex PCR; TCRdb holds only in-frame clones, not every one. The profile covers roughly 40,000 clones, with around 73% appearing a single time and about 6.8% taken by the ten largest. This receptor was taken from a person aged 45 to 60 with breast cancer. The gene calls are TRBV11-2 and TRBJ2-7, with D tentatively TRBD2 (5 bases). The sample consisted of blood. The CDR3 sequence is CASSPGRGQYF. For the CDR3, the DNA is TGTGCCAGCAGCCCGGGCCGGGGGCAGTACTTC.